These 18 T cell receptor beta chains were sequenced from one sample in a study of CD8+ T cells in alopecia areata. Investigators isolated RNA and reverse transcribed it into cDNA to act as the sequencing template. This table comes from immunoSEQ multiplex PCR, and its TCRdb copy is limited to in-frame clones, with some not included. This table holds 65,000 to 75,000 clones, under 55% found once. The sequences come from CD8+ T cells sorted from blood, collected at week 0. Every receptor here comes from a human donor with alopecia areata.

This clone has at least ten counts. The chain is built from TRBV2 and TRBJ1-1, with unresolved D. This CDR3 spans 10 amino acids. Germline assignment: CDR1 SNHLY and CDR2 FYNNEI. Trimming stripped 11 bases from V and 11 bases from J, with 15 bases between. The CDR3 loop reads CAGFQVEAFF. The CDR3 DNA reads TGTGCCGGTTTTCAAGTCGAGGCTTTCTTT.

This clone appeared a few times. CDR3 protein: CASSQPLRTDTQYF. The CDR3 DNA reads as TGCGCCAGCAGCCAACCTCTACGCACAGATACGCAGTATTTT. V gene TRBV4-1 combines with J gene TRBJ2-3; no clear D. The length of the CDR3 is 14 residues. The germline V gene encodes CDR1 MGHRA and CDR2 YSYEKL. Trimming removed 2 bases from V and 1 base from J, with 7 bases in between.

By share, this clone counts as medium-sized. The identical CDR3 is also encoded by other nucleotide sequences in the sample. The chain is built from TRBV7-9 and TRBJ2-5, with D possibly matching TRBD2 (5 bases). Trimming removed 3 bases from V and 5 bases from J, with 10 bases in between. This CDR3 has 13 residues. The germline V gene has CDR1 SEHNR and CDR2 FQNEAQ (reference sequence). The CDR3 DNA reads TGTGCCAGCAGCTTCTCGTGGGAGGAGACCCAGTACTTC. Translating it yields CASSFSWEETQYF.

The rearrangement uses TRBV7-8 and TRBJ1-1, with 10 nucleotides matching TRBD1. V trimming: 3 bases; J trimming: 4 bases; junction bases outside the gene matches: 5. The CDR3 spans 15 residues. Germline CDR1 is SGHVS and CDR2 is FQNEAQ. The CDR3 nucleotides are TGTGCCAGCAGCTTGGGGACAGGGGTGGGCACTGAAGCTTTCTTT. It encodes CASSLGTGVGTEAFF.

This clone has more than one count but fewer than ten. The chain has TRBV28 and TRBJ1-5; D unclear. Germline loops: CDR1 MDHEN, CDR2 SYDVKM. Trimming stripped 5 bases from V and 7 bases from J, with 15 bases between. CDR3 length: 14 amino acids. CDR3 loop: CASSPPVGGQPQHF. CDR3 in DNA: TGTGCCAGCAGTCCCCCGGTCGGTGGGCAGCCCCAGCATTTT.

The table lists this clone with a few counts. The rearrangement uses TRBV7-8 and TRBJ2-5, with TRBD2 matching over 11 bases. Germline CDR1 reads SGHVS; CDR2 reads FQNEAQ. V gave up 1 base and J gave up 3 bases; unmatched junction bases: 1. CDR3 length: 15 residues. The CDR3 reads CASSLVLAGEETQYF. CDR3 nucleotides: TGTGCCAGCAGCTTAGTACTAGCGGGAGAAGAGACCCAGTACTTC.

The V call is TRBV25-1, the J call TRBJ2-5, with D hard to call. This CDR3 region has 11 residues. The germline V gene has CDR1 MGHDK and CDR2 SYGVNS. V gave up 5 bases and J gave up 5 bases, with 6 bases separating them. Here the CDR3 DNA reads TGTGCCAGCAGTCCTAGGGAGACCCAGTACTTC. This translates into CASSPRETQYF.

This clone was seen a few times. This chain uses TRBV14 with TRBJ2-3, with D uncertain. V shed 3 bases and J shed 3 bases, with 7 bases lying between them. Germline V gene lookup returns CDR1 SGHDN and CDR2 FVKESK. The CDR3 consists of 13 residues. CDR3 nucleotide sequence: TGTGCCAGCAGCCAGGGAAGGACAGATACGCAGTATTTT. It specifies CASSQGRTDTQYF. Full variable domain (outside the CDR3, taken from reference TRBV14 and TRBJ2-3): EAGVTQFPSHSVIEKGQTVTLRCDPISGHDNLYWYRRVMGKEIKFLLHFVKESKQDESGMPNNRFLAERTGGTYSTLKVQPAELEDSGVYFCASSQGRTDTQYFGPGTRLTVL.

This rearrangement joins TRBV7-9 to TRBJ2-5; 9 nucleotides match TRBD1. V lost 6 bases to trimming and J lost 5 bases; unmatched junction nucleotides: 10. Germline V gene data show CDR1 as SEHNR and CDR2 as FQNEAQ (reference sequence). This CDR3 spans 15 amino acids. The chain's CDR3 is CASSLDRGKSETQYF. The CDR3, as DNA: TGTGCCAGCAGTCTCGACAGGGGGAAGTCGGAGACCCAGTACTTC.

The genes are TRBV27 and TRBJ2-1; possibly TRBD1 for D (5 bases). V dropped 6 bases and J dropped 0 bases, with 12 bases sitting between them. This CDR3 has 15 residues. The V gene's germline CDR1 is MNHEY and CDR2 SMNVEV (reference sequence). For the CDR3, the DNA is TGTGCCAGCAGATACGACAGTAGCTCCTACAATGAGCAGTTCTTC. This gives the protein CASRYDSSSYNEQFF.

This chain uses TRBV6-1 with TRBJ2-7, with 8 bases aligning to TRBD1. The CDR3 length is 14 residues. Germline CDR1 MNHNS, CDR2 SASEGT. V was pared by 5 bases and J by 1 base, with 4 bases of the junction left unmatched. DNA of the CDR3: TGTGCCAGCAGTAAAGGGACAGGTTCCTACGAGCAGTACTTC. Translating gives CASSKGTGSYEQYF.

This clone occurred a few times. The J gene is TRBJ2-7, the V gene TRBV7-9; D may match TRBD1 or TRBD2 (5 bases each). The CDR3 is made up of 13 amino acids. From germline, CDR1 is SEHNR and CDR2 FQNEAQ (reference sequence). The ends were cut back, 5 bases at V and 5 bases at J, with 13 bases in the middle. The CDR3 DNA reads TGTGCCAGCAGCCGGGACGGTCCGCACGAGCAGTACTTC. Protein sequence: CASSRDGPHEQYF.

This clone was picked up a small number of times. CDR3 in DNA: TGTGCCAGCAGCTTAGGGACTGCTGGGGCCAACGTCCTGACTTTC. It codes for CASSLGTAGANVLTF. The chain is built from TRBV11-2 and TRBJ2-6, with D possibly TRBD2 on 5 matching bases. The germline CDR1 and CDR2 sequences are SGHAT and FQNNGV. The length of the CDR3 is 15 residues. V shed 1 base and J shed 2 bases, with 6 bases lying between them.

The CDR3 coding sequence is TGTGCCTGGAGTACTCGACTAGCGGGAAGAGATGAGCAGTTCTTC. Protein: CAWSTRLAGRDEQFF. The rearrangement joins TRBV30 to TRBJ2-1, with 11 bases that match TRBD2. The CDR3 loop spans 15 amino acids. The trim removed 2 bases at V and 8 bases at J, leaving 8 bases unmatched. Germline CDR1 is GTSNPN and CDR2 is SVGIG (reference sequence).

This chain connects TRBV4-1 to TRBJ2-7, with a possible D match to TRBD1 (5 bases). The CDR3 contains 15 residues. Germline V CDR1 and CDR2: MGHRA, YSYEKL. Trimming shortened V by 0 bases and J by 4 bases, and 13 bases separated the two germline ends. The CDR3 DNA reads TGCGCCAGCAGCCAAGATCCAGGGTTTGGTTACGAGCAGTACTTC. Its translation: CASSQDPGFGYEQYF.

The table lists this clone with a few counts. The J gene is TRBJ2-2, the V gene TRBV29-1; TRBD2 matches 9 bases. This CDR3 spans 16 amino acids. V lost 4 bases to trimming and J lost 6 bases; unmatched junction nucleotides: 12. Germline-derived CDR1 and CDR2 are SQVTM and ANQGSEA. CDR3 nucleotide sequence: TGCAGCGTTGTGTTAGCGGGAGCTCCCCTCCCCGGGGAGCTGTTTTTT. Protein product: CSVVLAGAPLPGELFF.

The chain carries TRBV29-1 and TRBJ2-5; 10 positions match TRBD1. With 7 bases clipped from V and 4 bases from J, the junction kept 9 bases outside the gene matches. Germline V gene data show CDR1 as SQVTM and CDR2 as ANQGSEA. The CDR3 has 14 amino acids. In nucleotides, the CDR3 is TGCAGCGAAGGACAGGGGGTGTCAATAGAGACCCAGTACTTC. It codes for CSEGQGVSIETQYF.

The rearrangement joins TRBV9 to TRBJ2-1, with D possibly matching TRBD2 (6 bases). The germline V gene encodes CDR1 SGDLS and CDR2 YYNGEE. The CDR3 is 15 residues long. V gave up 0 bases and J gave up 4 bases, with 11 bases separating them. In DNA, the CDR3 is TGTGCCAGCAGCGTAGAAGTGGACTATTACAATGAGCAGTTCTTC. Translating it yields CASSVEVDYYNEQFF. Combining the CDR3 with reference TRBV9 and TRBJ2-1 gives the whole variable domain DSGVTQTPKHLITATGQRVTLRCSPRSGDLSVYWYQQSLDQGLQFLIQYYNGEERAKGNILERFSAQQFPDLHSELNLSSLELGDSALYFCASSVEVDYYNEQFFGPGTRLTVL.